The 25 T cell receptor beta chains in this list originate from one sample, sequenced in a study of cytomegalovirus exposure and HLA in healthy donors. The PCR made use of 60 Vbeta and 13 Jbeta primers. Profiled with immunoSEQ multiplex PCR; TCRdb holds only in-frame clones, not every one. Found here are around 150,000 clones, 75% to 85% of them singletons; the top ten hold 3.5% to 4.5%. Material: PBMCs. Receptors originate from a human donor in good health.

CDR3 region: CASEGVYEQYF. CDR3 DNA: TGTGCCAGTGAGGGCGTTTACGAGCAGTACTTC. The rearrangement uses TRBV6-1 and TRBJ2-7, with D perhaps matching TRBD2 (5 bases). The CDR3 has 11 amino acids. V gave up 9 bases and J gave up 4 bases, with 10 bases separating them. The germline V gene encodes CDR1 MNHNS and CDR2 SASEGT.

The chain recombines TRBV6-5 with TRBJ1-6; D is unclear. This CDR3 has 15 amino acids. Looked up from germline, CDR1 is MNHEY and CDR2 is SVGAGI. Trimming shortened V by 6 bases and J by 6 bases, and 15 bases separated the two germline ends. CDR3 bases: TGTGCCAGCAGCCCCTTGCTGGCTGGTAATTCACCCCTCCACTTT. Amino acid sequence: CASSPLLAGNSPLHF.

The V gene is TRBV30, the J gene TRBJ2-7; tentatively, D is TRBD2 (6 bases). The CDR3 loop spans 17 amino acids. CDR1 is GTSNPN, CDR2 SVGIG, per germline (reference sequence). V lost 0 bases, J lost 2 bases, and 20 bases lay in between. CDR3 coding DNA: TGTGCCTGGAGTGTAACACTCCCCAGGAGGGCCCCCTACGAGCAGTACTTC. Amino acids: CAWSVTLPRRAPYEQYF.

The V and J genes are TRBV18 and TRBJ1-1; 9 nucleotides match TRBD1. Germline loops: CDR1 KGHSH, CDR2 LQKENI. This CDR3 has 13 residues. V lost 6 bases and J lost 7; bases outside the gene matches: 6. CDR3 region: CASSPDRGLEAFF. CDR3 DNA sequence: TGTGCCAGCTCCCCGGACAGGGGACTTGAAGCTTTCTTT.

The gene calls are TRBV2 and TRBJ2-3, with D maybe TRBD2 (6 bases). Germline loops: CDR1 SNHLY, CDR2 FYNNEI. V was clipped by 5 bases and J by 6 bases, with 12 bases between them. CDR3 length equals 13 residues. In nucleotides, the CDR3 is TGTGCCAGCAGTACAGACAGCGGGGATACGCAGTATTTT. It specifies CASSTDSGDTQYF.

The chain uses TRBV19 and TRBJ1-1, with a possible D match to TRBD1 (6 bases). V dropped 3 bases and J dropped 1 base, with 6 bases sitting between them. CDR3 length: 13 residues. Germline CDR1 is LNHDA and CDR2 is SQIVND (reference sequence). CDR3 DNA: TGTGCCAGTAGTATGGGACAGAACACTGAAGCTTTCTTT. Protein: CASSMGQNTEAFF.

This clone showed up just a few times. The rearrangement uses TRBV5-6 and TRBJ2-7; 7 bases match TRBD1. Per germline, CDR1 SGHDT and CDR2 YYEEEE. Trimming cost V 4 bases and J 2 bases; bases outside gene matches: 6. CDR3 length: 14 amino acids. The CDR3 DNA follows: TGTGCCAGCAGCCCCCACAGGGGCCCCTACGAGCAGTACTTC. Its protein is CASSPHRGPYEQYF.

The rearrangement joins TRBV4-2 to TRBJ2-2; D is uncertain. With 4 bases removed from V and 5 bases from J, the gap between germline ends came to 17 bases. This CDR3 region has 16 residues. CDR1 and CDR2 from the germline V gene are LGHNA and YNFKEQ. The chain's CDR3 is CASSPMAEVRTGELFF. The CDR3 bases are TGTGCCAGCAGCCCGATGGCCGAGGTCCGTACCGGGGAGCTGTTTTTT.

This clone was seen a single time. The rearrangement links TRBV11-2 to TRBJ2-1; no clear D gene. This CDR3 contains 14 residues. CDR1 and CDR2 from the germline V gene are SGHAT and FQNNGV. Between the trimmed V and J ends, which lost 1 base and 9 bases, there was a span of 13 bases. CDR3 region: CASSLGRLLSEQFF. The CDR3 nucleotides read TGTGCCAGCAGCTTAGGTCGATTGTTGAGTGAGCAGTTCTTC.

J is TRBJ1-5 and V is TRBV7-9; tentatively, D is TRBD1 (6 bases). The V and J ends lost 5 bases and 0 bases respectively, with 17 bases between them. The CDR3 is 17 residues long. Germline CDR1 reads SEHNR; CDR2 reads FQNEAQ (reference sequence). CDR3 loop: CASSIQGDIDSNQPQHF. CDR3 coding DNA: TGTGCCAGCAGCATCCAAGGGGACATTGATAGCAATCAGCCCCAGCATTTT.

This sequence joins TRBV9 and TRBJ1-6; 8 bases align to TRBD1. There are 14 residues in the CDR3. CDR1 and CDR2 from the germline V gene are SGDLS and YYNGEE. V lost 3 bases, J lost 8 bases, and 4 bases stayed unmatched. The CDR3 DNA follows: TGTGCCAGCAGCGCAGGGGGCTGGGATTCACCCCTCCACTTT. It is translated as CASSAGGWDSPLHF.

This chain connects TRBV5-8 to TRBJ2-1; the D is unclear. The CDR3 consists of 13 residues. The germline V and J ends were trimmed by 5 bases and 5 bases, with 11 bases remaining between them. The germline CDR1 and CDR2 sequences are SGHTS and YDEGEE. The CDR3 nucleotides read TGTGCCAGCAGTTCGTCCCGGGACAATGAGCAGTTCTTC. Its translation: CASSSSRDNEQFF. Supplemented by reference TRBV5-8 and TRBJ2-1, the full variable domain reads EAGVTQSPTHLIKTRGQQATLRCSPISGHTSVYWYQQALGLGLQFLLWYDEGEERNRGNFPPRFSGRQFPNYSSELNVNALELEDSALYLCASSSSRDNEQFFGPGTRLTVL.

V and J are TRBV29-1 and TRBJ2-6, with 12 bases matching TRBD1. In germline, CDR1 is SQVTM, CDR2 ANQGSEA. After removal of 6 bases from V and 1 base from J, the junction contained 10 bases not matched to a gene. The CDR3 totals 18 residues. The CDR3 nucleotides read TGCAGCGTAGGACAGGGACAGGGGGCCGGGTCTGGGGCCAACGTCCTGACTTTC. Its protein is CSVGQGQGAGSGANVLTF.

The V and J genes are TRBV11-1 and TRBJ2-6; a weak D match, TRBD1 (6 bases). The germline CDR1 and CDR2 sequences are SGHAT and FQDESV (reference sequence). The CDR3 has 17 residues. Trimming took off 4 bases at V and 0 bases at J, with 13 bases between the two ends. The CDR3 coding sequence is TGTGCCAGCAGCTCTGGACAGAGATTCTCTGGGGCCAACGTCCTGACTTTC. Translation: CASSSGQRFSGANVLTF.

CDR3 protein: CASSPGQEITDTQYF. CDR3 DNA sequence: TGTGCCAGCAGTCCTGGACAGGAGATCACAGATACGCAGTATTTT. The chain employs TRBV28 and TRBJ2-3; TRBD1 matches 7 bases. Germline trimming cut 5 bases from V and 2 bases from J; bases unmatched to any gene: 7. The CDR3 has 15 residues. The germline V gene has CDR1 MDHEN and CDR2 SYDVKM.

The chain carries TRBV6-6 and TRBJ2-1; D remains ambiguous. Looked up from germline, CDR1 is MNHNY and CDR2 is SVGAGI (reference sequence). The CDR3 totals 13 residues. Trimming removed 0 bases from V and 9 bases from J, with 9 bases in between. CDR3 in amino acids: CASSYSEATEQFF. As DNA, the CDR3 is TGTGCCAGCAGTTACTCTGAAGCAACTGAGCAGTTCTTC.

The rearrangement uses TRBV2 and TRBJ1-5, with D unresolved. The CDR3 covers 14 residues. The germline CDR1 and CDR2 sequences are SNHLY and FYNNEI. V lost 4 bases and J lost 0, with 7 bases in between. CDR3 region: CASSVYNSNQPQHF. In DNA form, the CDR3 reads TGTGCCAGCAGTGTCTATAATAGCAATCAGCCCCAGCATTTT.

The rearrangement joins TRBV7-3 to TRBJ2-2; TRBD2 aligns across 8 bases. This CDR3 contains 14 residues. V shed 8 bases, J shed 2 bases, and the junction held 4 bases outside the gene matches. CDR1 is SGHTA, CDR2 FQGTGA, per germline. For the CDR3, the DNA is TGTGCCAGCGGGCGGGAGGCTAACACCGGGGAGCTGTTTTTT. Translated, it gives CASGREANTGELFF. Combining the CDR3 with reference TRBV7-3 and TRBJ2-2 gives the whole variable domain GAGVSQTPSNKVTEKGKYVELRCDPISGHTALYWYRQSLGQGPEFLIYFQGTGAADDSGLPNDRFFAVRPEGSVSTLKIQRTERGDSAVYLCASGREANTGELFFGEGSRLTVL.

This clone was seen only a few times. CDR3 sequence (DNA): TGTGCCAGTGCCACAACAGGGGGCGATCTCTACGAGCAGTACTTC. Translation gives CASATTGGDLYEQYF. The V and J genes are TRBV19 and TRBJ2-7; 9 positions match TRBD1. The germline CDR1 and CDR2 sequences are LNHDA and SQIVND (reference sequence). This CDR3 is 15 amino acids long. J lost 3 bases, V lost 8 bases, and 11 bases had no gene match. The whole variable domain, remainder taken from reference TRBV19 and TRBJ2-7, is DGGITQSPKYLFRKEGQNVTLSCEQNLNHDAMYWYRQDPGQGLRLIYYSQIVNDFQKGDIAEGYSVSREKKESFPLTVTSAQKNPTAFYLCASATTGGDLYEQYFGPGTRLTVT.

A single count supports this clone. V and J are TRBV11-2 and TRBJ2-7; D possibly corresponds to TRBD1 (6 bases). The germline gives CDR1 SGHAT, CDR2 FQNNGV. The length of the CDR3 is 15 residues. V was trimmed by 6 bases and J by 0 bases, leaving 15 bases between them. The CDR3 here is CASSTYRDTSYEQYF. CDR3 DNA: TGTGCCAGCAGTACATACCGGGACACCTCCTACGAGCAGTACTTC.

Turning to this clone: At one end, the junction sequence differs from germline, possibly due to a read error. The chain recombines TRBV7-9 with TRBJ2-7, with D possibly matching TRBD2 (7 bases). The CDR3 sequence is 15 residues long. CDR1 and CDR2 (germline): SEHNR, FQNEAQ (reference sequence). CDR3 DNA sequence: TGTTCCAGCAGCTTATCGAGGGGGGGTTCCTACGAGCAGTACTTC. As protein: CSSSLSRGGSYEQYF. The whole variable domain, filled in from reference TRBV7-9 and TRBJ2-7, reads DTGVSQNPRHKITKRGQNVTFRCDPISEHNRLYWYRQTLGQGPEFLTYFQNEAQLEKSRLLSDRFSAERPKGSFSTLEIQRTEQGDSAMYLCSSSLSRGGSYEQYFGPGTRLTVT.

The chain joins TRBV5-4 to TRBJ2-7; possibly TRBD2 for D (5 bases). This CDR3 has 15 residues. CDR1 is SGHNT, CDR2 YYREEE, per germline (reference sequence). V lost 2 bases to trimming and J lost 7 bases, with 19 bases between them. As DNA, the CDR3 is TGTGCCAGCAGCTTTCACGGGGATCTACGCTATGAGCAGTACTTC. Its protein is CASSFHGDLRYEQYF.

This clone turned up a few times. V usage is TRBV4-1 and J usage is TRBJ1-5; D perhaps matches TRBD1 (5 bases). Germline-derived CDR1 and CDR2 are MGHRA and YSYEKL. V was pared by 0 bases and J by 5 bases, with 17 bases between. The CDR3 has 17 amino acids. The CDR3 DNA follows: TGCGCCAGCAGCCAAGACCTGGCGGGGCTAGGGTATCAGCCCCAGCATTTT. It yields the protein CASSQDLAGLGYQPQHF.

This sequence joins TRBV10-3 and TRBJ2-7; TRBD2 is a possible D gene (5 bases). Germline CDR1 ENHRY, CDR2 SYGVKD. The germline V and J ends were trimmed by 0 bases and 2 bases, with 11 bases remaining between them. This CDR3 comprises 15 residues. CDR3 in amino acids: CAISESIGITYEQYF. The CDR3 DNA reads as TGTGCCATCAGTGAGTCTATCGGGATCACCTACGAGCAGTACTTC.

J is TRBJ1-2 and V is TRBV19; 8 bases agree with TRBD1. This CDR3 is 14 amino acids long. Germline V gives CDR1 LNHDA, CDR2 SQIVND (reference sequence). With V trimmed by 6 bases and J by 7 bases, 10 bases remained unmatched. In DNA form, the CDR3 reads TGTGCCAGTAGCCAGGACAGGGAGGTCGGTGGCTACACCTTC. Its translation is CASSQDREVGGYTF.